This passage covers 4 T cell receptor beta chains from one sample sequenced in a study of blood T cell repertoires in COVID-19. TCRdb's copy holds only in-frame clones and misses some; the assay was immunoSEQ multiplex PCR. Of 250,000 to 350,000 clones in the sample, less than 85% were seen once. Sequencing used peripheral blood. The receptors come from a human donor with COVID-19, enrolled during active disease. The donor label of this sample is uncertain.

The chain recombines TRBV5-4 with TRBJ1-6; TRBD1 aligns across 8 bases. The CDR3 spans 19 residues. J gave up 4 bases and V 5 bases, and 17 bases lay outside the gene matches. CDR1 and CDR2 from the germline V gene are SGHNT and YYREEE (reference sequence). The CDR3 sequence is CASSRMTLGQGEYNSPLHF. DNA of the CDR3: TGTGCCAGCAGTCGGATGACCCTTGGACAGGGTGAGTATAATTCACCCCTCCACTTT. Using reference TRBV5-4 and TRBJ1-6 for the parts outside the CDR3, the full variable domain is ETGVTQSPTHLIKTRGQQVTLRCSSQSGHNTVSWYQQALGQGPQFIFQYYREEENGRGNFPPRFSGLQFPNYSSELNVNALELDDSALYLCASSRMTLGQGEYNSPLHFGNGTRLTVT.

The chain joins TRBV2 to TRBJ2-2; 11 positions match TRBD2. V shed 9 bases and J 0 bases; nucleotides not matched to a gene: 3. The CDR3 is 15 amino acids. Germline values: CDR1 SNHLY, CDR2 FYNNEI. The CDR3 DNA sequence: TGTGCCAGGATGACTAGCGGGACGAACACCGGGGAGCTGTTTTTT. Protein sequence: CARMTSGTNTGELFF.

The chain employs TRBV19 and TRBJ1-1; D ambiguous. The germline V gene has CDR1 LNHDA and CDR2 SQIVND (reference sequence). With 0 bases removed from V and 11 bases from J, the gap between germline ends came to 13 bases. The CDR3 covers 13 residues. For the CDR3, the DNA is TGTGCCAGTAGTATAGACCCGGAGGAGATGGCTTTCTTT. This encodes CASSIDPEEMAFF.

The chain couples TRBV10-3 to TRBJ2-7; the D gene is possibly TRBD2 (5 bases). The V end was cut by 8 bases, the J end by 2 bases, with 13 bases between. There are 13 residues in the CDR3. The germline V gene has CDR1 ENHRY and CDR2 SYGVKD. The CDR3 spells CAILASGAYEQYF. The CDR3 coding sequence is TGTGCCATCCTGGCTTCCGGGGCCTACGAGCAGTACTTC.